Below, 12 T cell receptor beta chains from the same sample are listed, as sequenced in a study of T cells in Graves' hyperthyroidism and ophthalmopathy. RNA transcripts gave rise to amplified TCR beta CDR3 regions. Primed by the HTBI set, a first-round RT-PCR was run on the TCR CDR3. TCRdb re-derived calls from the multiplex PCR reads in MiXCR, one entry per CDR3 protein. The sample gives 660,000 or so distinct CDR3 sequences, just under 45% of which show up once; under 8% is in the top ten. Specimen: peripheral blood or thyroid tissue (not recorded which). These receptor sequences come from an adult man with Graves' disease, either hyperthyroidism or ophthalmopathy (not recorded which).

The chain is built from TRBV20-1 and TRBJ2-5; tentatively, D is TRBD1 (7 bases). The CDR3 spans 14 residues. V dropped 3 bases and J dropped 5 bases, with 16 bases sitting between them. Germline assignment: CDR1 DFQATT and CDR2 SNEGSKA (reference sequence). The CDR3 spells CSARRDSALETQYF. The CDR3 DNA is TGCAGTGCTAGGCGGGACAGCGCCCTGGAGACCCAGTACTTC.

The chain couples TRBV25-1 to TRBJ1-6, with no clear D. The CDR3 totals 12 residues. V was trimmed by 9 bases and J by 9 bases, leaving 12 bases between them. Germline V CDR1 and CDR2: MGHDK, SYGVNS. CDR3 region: CASTEGSSPLHF. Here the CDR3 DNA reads TGTGCCAGTACCGAGGGTTCTTCACCCCTCCACTTT. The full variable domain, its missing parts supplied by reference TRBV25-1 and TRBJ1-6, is EADIYQTPRYLVIGTGKKITLECSQTMGHDKMYWYQQDPGMELHLIHYSYGVNSTEKGDLSSESTVSRIRTEHFPLTLESARPSHTSQYLCASTEGSSPLHFGNGTRLTVT.

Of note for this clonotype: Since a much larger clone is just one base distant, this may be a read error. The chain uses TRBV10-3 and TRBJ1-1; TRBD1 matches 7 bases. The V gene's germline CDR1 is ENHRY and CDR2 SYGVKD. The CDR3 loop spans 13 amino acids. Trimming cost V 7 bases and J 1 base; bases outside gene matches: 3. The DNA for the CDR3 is TGTGCCATCAACCGACAGGGGAACACTGAAGCTTTCTTT. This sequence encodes CAINRQGNTEAFF.

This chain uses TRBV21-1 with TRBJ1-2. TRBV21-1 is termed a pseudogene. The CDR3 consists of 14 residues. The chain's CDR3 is CASSNGNTNYGYTF. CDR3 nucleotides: TGTGCCAGCAGCAATGGAAACACTAACTATGGCTACACCTTC.

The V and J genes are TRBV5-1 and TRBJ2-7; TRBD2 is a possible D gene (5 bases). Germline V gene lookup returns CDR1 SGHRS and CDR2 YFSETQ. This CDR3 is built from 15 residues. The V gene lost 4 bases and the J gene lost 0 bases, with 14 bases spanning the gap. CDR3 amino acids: CASSLAGDNSYEQYF. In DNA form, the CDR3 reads TGCGCCAGCAGCCTGGCGGGCGACAACTCCTACGAGCAGTACTTC.

The CDR3 sequence is CAIRTGFGANVLTF. The DNA of the CDR3 is TGTGCCATCAGAACAGGGTTTGGGGCCAACGTCCTGACTTTC. This chain joins TRBV10-3 and TRBJ2-6; D may be TRBD1 (6 bases). The CDR3 covers 14 residues. Trimming removed 6 bases at V and 3 bases at J, with 9 bases between. Germline CDR1 is ENHRY and CDR2 is SYGVKD.

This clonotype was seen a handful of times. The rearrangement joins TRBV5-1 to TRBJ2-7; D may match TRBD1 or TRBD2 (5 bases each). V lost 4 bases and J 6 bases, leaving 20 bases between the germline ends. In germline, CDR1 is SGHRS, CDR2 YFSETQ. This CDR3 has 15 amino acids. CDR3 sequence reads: CASSQESFEGTEQYF. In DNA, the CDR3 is TGCGCCAGCAGCCAAGAGTCTTTTGAGGGGACCGAGCAGTACTTC. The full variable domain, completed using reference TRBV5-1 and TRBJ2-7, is KAGVTQTPRYLIKTRGQQVTLSCSPISGHRSVSWYQQTPGQGLQFLFEYFSETQRNKGNFPGRFSGRQFSNSRSEMNVSTLELGDSALYLCASSQESFEGTEQYFGPGTRLTVT.

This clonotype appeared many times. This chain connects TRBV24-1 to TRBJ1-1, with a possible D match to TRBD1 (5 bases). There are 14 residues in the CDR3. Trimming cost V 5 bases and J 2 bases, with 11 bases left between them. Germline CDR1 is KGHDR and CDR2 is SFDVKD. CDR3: CATSGPGPNTEAFF. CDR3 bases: TGTGCCACCAGTGGCCCAGGGCCCAACACTGAAGCTTTCTTT.

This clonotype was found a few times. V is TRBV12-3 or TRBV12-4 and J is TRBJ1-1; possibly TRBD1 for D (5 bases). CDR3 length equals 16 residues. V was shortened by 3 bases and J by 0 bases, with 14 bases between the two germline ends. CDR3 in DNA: TGTGCCAGCAGTTTCTCGAGACAGTACATGAACACTGAAGCTTTCTTT. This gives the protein CASSFSRQYMNTEAFF.

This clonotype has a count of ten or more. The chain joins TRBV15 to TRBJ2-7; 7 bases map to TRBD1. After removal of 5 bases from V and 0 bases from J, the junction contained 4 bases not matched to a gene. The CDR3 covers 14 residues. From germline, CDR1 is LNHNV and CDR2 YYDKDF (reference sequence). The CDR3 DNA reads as TGTGCCACCAGCGGGGGACAGATCTCCTACGAGCAGTACTTC. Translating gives CATSGGQISYEQYF.

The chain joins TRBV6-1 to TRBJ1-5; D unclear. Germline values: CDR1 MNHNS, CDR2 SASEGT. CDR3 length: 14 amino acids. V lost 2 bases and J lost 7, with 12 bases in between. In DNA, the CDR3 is TGTGCCAGCAGTGAAAACAGACCCGGGCAGCCCCAGCATTTT. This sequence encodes CASSENRPGQPQHF.

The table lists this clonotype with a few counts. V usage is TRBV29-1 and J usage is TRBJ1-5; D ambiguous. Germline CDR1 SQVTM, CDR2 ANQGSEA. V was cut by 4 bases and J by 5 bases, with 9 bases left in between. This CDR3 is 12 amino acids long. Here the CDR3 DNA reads TGCAGCGTTGGGGGTTTGGATCAGCCCCAGCATTTT. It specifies CSVGGLDQPQHF.